The subject of this entry is one T cell receptor (beta chain). Its matching antigen is unknown. Next came a second PCR, run for about 6 to 12 cycles, which used a sample-barcoded 5' primer along with a J-beta primer mix. Each cDNA molecule, via a template-switch adaptor with 12 random nucleotides, was tagged. TCRdb itself ran the 5' RACE reads through MiXCR, one entry per CDR3 protein. The profile covers hundreds of thousands of distinct CDR3 sequences, with approximately 21% appearing a single time and around 21% taken by the ten largest. The data belong to a study of blood T cells in healthy people across ages. Study-wide context: There was about one barcoded beta molecule captured by template switching per two T cells.

Whole-study findings and limits: In these data, TCR beta diversity tracked strongly with naive T cell percentage.

J gave up 4 bases and V 3 bases, and 12 bases lay outside the gene matches. The CDR3 extends over 17 amino acids. CDR1 and CDR2 (germline): MNHNS, SASEGT. The draw of peripheral blood yielded 8.5 to 10 milliliters from each donor. V is TRBV6-1 and J is TRBJ2-3, with TRBD1 matching over 8 bases. Sequenced: blood. The origin of this receptor is an older man in good health. CDR3: CASSDLPGGSGADTQYF. The CDR3 region has the DNA TGTGCCAGCAGTGACCTCCCAGGGGGCTCTGGGGCAGATACGCAGTATTTT.